This TCR beta chain appears in the sequencing data of a study of shared clonotypes between healthy human individuals. Study-level findings and limits: Naive subsets generally exceeded memory subsets in estimated richness.

Using about 220 ng DNA, 32,000 or so T cell genomes, the sorted-subset replicate PCRs were run. Profiled with immunoSEQ multiplex PCR; TCRdb holds only in-frame clones, not every one. The sample includes about 820,000 clones, around 93% of them seen just once. Trimming shortened V by 3 bases and J by 7 bases, and 15 bases separated the two germline ends. The CDR3 is 15 residues long. From germline, CDR1 is MGHRA and CDR2 YSYEKL. This clone was counted once. Antigen unknown. Cells designated naive CD8 were CD45RO-negative and were positively selected for CCR7, with terminally differentiated effector memory CD45RA+ cells excluded.

V and J are TRBV4-1 and TRBJ1-4; D may be TRBD1 (6 bases). The receptor was isolated from a young man in good health. Sequences were obtained from naive CD8+ T cells sorted from blood. For the CDR3, the DNA is TGCGCCAGCAGCCAGGGTGTTGGGGGGCGTGAAAAACTGTTTTTT. This codes for CASSQGVGGREKLFF.